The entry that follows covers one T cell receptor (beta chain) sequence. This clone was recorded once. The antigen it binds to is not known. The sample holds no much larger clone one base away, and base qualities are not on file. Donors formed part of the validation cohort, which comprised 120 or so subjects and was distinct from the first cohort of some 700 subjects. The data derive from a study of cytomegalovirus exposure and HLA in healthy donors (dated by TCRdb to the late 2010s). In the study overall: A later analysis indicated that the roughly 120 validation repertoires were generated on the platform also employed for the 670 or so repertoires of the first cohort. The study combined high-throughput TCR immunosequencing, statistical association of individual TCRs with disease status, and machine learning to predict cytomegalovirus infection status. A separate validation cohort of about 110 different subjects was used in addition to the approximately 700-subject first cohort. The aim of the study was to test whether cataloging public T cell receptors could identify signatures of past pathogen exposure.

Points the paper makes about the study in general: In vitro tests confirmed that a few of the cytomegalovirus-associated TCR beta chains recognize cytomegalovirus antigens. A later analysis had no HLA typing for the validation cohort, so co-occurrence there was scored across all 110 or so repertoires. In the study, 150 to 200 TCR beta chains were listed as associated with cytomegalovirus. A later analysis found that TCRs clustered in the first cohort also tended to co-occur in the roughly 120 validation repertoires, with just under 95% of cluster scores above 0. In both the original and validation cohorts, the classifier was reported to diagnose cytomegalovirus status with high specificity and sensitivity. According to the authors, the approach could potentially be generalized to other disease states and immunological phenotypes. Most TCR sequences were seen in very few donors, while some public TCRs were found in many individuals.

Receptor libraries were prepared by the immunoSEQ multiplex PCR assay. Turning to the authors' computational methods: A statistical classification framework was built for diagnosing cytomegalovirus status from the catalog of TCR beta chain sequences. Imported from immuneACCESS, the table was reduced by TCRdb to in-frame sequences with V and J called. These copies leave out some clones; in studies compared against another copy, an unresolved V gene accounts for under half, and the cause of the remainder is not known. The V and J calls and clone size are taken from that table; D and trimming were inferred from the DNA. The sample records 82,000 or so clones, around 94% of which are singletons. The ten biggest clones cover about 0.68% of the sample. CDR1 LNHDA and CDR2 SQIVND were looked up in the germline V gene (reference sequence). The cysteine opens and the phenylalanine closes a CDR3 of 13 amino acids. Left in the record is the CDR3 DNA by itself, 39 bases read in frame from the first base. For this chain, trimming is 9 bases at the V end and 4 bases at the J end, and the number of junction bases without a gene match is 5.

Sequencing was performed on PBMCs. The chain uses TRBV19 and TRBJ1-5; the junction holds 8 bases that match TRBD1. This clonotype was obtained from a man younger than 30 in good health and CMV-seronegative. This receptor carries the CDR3 CASQGALNQPQHF. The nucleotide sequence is TGTGCCAGCCAGGGGGCACTAAATCAGCCCCAGCATTTT.